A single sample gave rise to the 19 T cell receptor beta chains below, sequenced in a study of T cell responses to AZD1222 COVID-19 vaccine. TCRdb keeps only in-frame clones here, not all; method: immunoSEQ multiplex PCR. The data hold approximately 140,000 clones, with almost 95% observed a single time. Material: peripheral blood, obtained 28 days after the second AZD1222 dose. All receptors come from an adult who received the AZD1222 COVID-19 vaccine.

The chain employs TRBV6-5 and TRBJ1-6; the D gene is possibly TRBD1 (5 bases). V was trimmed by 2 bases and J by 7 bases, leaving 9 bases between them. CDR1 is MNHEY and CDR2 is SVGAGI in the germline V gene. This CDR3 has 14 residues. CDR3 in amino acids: CASSYGDLNSPLHF. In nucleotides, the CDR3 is TGTGCCAGCAGTTACGGGGACTTGAATTCACCCCTCCACTTT.

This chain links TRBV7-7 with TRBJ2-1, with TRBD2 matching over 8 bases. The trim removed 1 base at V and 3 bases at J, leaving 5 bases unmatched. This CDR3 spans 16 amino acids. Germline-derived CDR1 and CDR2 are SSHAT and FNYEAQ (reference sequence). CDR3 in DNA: TGTGCCAGCAGCTTAGGGGTCACTAGCGGCTACAATGAGCAGTTCTTC. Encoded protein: CASSLGVTSGYNEQFF.

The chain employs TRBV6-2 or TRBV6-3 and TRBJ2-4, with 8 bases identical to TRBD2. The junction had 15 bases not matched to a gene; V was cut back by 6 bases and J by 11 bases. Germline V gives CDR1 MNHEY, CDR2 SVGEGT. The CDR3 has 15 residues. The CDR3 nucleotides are TGTGCCAGCAGCACCGGGACTAGGAGCGGGGTACTTCAGTACTTC. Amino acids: CASSTGTRSGVLQYF.

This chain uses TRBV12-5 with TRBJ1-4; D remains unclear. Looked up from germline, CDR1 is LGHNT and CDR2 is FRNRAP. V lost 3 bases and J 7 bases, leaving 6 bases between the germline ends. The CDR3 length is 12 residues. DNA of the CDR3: TGTGCTAGTGGTTTTTCCAGTGAAAAACTGTTTTTT. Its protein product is CASGFSSEKLFF.

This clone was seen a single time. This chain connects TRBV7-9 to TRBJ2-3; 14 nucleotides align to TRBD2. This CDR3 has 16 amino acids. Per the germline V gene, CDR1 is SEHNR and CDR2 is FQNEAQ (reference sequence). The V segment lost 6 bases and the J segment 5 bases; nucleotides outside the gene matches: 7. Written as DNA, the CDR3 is TGTGCCAGCAGTTCGACTAGCGGGGGGGCTGGAGATACGCAGTATTTT. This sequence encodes CASSSTSGGAGDTQYF.

This CDR3 reads CSVDTRQRRETEAFF. CDR3 coding DNA: TGCAGCGTTGATACCCGACAAAGGAGGGAAACTGAAGCTTTCTTT. The chain links TRBV29-1 to TRBJ1-1, with D uncertain. The CDR3 runs to 15 residues. Germline V lookup: CDR1 SQVTM, CDR2 ANQGSEA. The V end was cut by 3 bases, the J end by 5 bases, with 19 bases between.

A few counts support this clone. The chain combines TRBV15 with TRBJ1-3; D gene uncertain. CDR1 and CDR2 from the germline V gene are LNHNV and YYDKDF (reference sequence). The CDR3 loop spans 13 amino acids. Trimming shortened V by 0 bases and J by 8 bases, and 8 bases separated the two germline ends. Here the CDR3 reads CATSRDPGDTIYF. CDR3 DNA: TGTGCCACCAGCAGAGATCCCGGGGACACCATATATTTT. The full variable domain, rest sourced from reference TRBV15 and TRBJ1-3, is DAMVIQNPRYQVTQFGKPVTLSCSQTLNHNVMYWYQQKSSQAPKLLFHYYDKDFNNEADTPDNFQSRRPNTSFCFLDIRSPGLGDTAMYLCATSRDPGDTIYFGEGSWLTVV.

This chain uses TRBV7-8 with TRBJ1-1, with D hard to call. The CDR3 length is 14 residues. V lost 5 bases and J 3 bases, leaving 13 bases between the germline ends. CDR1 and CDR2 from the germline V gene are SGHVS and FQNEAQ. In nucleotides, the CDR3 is TGTGCCAGCAGCCGAGTCACGGGCTACACTGAAGCTTTCTTT. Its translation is CASSRVTGYTEAFF.

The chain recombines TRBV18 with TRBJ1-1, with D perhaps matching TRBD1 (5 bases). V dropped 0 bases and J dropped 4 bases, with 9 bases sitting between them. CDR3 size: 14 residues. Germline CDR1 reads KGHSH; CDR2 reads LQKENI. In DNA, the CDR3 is TGTGCCAGCTCACCACCTTCGGGGGGCACTGAAGCTTTCTTT. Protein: CASSPPSGGTEAFF.

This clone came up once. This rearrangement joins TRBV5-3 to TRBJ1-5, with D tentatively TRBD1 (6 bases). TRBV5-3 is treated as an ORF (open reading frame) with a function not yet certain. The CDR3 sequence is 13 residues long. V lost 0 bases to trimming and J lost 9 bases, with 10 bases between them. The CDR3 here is CARSLDRVSPQHF. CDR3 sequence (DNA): TGTGCCAGAAGCTTGGACAGGGTGTCGCCCCAGCATTTT.

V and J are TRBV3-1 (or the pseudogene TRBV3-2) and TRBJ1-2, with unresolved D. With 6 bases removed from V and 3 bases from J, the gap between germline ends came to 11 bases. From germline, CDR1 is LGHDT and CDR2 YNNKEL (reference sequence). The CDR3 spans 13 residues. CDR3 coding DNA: TGTGCCAGCAGTTTTCAGGCGGACTATGGCTACACCTTC. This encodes CASSFQADYGYTF.

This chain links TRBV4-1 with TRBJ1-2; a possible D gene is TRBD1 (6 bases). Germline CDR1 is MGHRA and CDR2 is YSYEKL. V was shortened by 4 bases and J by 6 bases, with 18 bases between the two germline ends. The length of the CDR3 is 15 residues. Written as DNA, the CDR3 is TGCGCCAGCAGCCGCGGGGGGGCCGTAACTAATGGCTACACCTTC. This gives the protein CASSRGGAVTNGYTF.

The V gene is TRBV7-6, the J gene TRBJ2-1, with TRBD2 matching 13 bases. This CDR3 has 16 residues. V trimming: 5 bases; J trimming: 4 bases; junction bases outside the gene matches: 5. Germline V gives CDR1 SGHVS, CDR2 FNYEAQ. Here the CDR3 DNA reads TGTGCCAGCAGCAAAGCGGGACTAGCGGGATACAATGAGCAGTTCTTC. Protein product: CASSKAGLAGYNEQFF.

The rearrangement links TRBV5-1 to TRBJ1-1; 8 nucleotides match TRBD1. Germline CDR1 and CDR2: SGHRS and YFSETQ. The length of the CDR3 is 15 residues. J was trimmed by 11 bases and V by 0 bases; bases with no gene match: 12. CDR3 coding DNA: TGCGCCAGCAGCTTGGTTGGCCAGGGGGCCGGAGAGGCTTTCTTT. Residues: CASSLVGQGAGEAFF.

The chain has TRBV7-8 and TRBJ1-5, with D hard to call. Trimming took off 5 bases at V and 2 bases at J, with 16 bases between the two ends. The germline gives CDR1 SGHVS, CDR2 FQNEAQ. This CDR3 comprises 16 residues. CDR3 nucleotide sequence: TGTGCCAGCAGCCGATATGACCCACGCGGCAATCAGCCCCAGCATTTT. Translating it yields CASSRYDPRGNQPQHF. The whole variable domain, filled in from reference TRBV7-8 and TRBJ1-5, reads GAGVSQSPRYKVAKRGQDVALRCDPISGHVSLFWYQQALGQGPEFLTYFQNEAQLDKSGLPSDRFFAERPEGSVSTLKIQRTQQEDSAVYLCASSRYDPRGNQPQHFGDGTRLSIL.

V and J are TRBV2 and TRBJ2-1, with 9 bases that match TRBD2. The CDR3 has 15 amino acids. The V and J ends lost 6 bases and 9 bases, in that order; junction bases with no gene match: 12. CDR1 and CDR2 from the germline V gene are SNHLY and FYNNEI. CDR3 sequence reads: CASSETTSGWSEQFF. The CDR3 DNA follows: TGTGCCAGCAGCGAGACGACTAGCGGATGGAGTGAGCAGTTCTTC.

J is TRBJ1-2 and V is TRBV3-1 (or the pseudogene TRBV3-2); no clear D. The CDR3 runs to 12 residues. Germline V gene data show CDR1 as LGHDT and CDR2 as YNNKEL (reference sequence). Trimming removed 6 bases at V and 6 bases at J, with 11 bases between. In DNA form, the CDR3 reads TGTGCCAGCAGATTTGAGGGCGATGGCTACACCTTC. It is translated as CASRFEGDGYTF.

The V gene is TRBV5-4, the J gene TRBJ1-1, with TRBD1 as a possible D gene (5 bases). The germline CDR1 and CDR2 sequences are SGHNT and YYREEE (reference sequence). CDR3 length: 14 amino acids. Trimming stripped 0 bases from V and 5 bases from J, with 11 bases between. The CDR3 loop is CASSLETGQTEAFF. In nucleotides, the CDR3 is TGTGCCAGCAGCTTGGAAACAGGTCAAACTGAAGCTTTCTTT. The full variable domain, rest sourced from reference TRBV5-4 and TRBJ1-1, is ETGVTQSPTHLIKTRGQQVTLRCSSQSGHNTVSWYQQALGQGPQFIFQYYREEENGRGNFPPRFSGLQFPNYSSELNVNALELDDSALYLCASSLETGQTEAFFGQGTRLTVV.

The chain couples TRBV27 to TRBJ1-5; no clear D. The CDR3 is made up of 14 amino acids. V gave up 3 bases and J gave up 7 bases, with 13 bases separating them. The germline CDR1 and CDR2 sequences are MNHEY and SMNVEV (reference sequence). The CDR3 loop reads CASSFHGREQPQHF. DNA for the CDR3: TGTGCCAGCAGTTTCCATGGACGAGAACAGCCCCAGCATTTT.